The sequence of this TCR beta chain was determined in a study of vaccination and CD4 T cells after COVID-19. The overall study: Convalescent persons amounted to six males plus four females, two of whom were Hispanic. Findings and limits, study-wide: Detection of a median around 84% of reactive clones in convalescent patients was confined to the period after vaccination.

Regarding treatment: approximately 11-day PBMC culture with coronavirus spike peptide pools or control peptides (ViraFEST assay). After expanding antigen-specific T cells with peptide pools, ViraFEST sequenced their TCRs. Peptide pools at approximately 9.1 ug/ml and IL-2 at approximately 11 IU/ml were added to cultures of under 2.5 million PBMCs per well. This CDR3 is 15 amino acids long. Germline V gene lookup returns CDR1 SGHTA and CDR2 FQGTGA. V was clipped by 5 bases and J by 4 bases, with 16 bases between them. Sequencing of DNA taken from cultured CD4+ T cells relied on the Oncomine TCR Beta short-read assay. TCRdb redid the calling of the PCR reads with MiXCR, one entry per CDR3 protein. The sample includes some 14,000 distinct CDR3 sequences, 55% to 85% seen only once; the top ten take around a sixth. This clonotype was observed a few times. Antigen: not known.

This TCR came from a human donor who had recovered from COVID-19. The V gene is TRBV7-3, the J gene TRBJ2-3, with a weak D call TRBD1 (6 bases). What was sequenced was CD4+ T cells from blood, cultured in vitro. CDR3: CASSQGDMRADTQYF. In nucleotides, the CDR3 is TGTGCCAGCAGCCAAGGGGACATGAGGGCAGATACGCAGTATTTT.